Below are 8 T cell receptor beta chains sequenced from a single sample in a study of beta chain features in type 1 diabetes. Investigators reverse transcribed all isolated RNA, so they sequenced expressed TCRB transcripts. Measured with immunoSEQ multiplex PCR; TCRdb has only the in-frame clones, and not every one. The top ten hold almost 0.065% of the sample, which has under 500,000 clones, 30% seen once. The material sequenced was naive CD4+ T cells from blood. These receptors were taken from a man between 18 and 35 years old in good health.

The rearrangement links TRBV28 to TRBJ1-2; D uncertain. The CDR3 covers 14 residues. Trimming stripped 6 bases from V and 3 bases from J, with 14 bases between. The germline V gene encodes CDR1 MDHEN and CDR2 SYDVKM. The CDR3 is CASSPPGFHYGYTF. CDR3 DNA sequence: TGTGCCAGCAGCCCCCCCGGGTTCCACTATGGCTACACCTTC.

V is TRBV5-1 and J is TRBJ2-1, with D perhaps given as TRBD1 or TRBD2 (5 bases each). The CDR3 extends over 13 amino acids. Germline lookup yields CDR1 SGHRS and CDR2 YFSETQ. Trimming removed 4 bases at V and 4 bases at J, with 9 bases between. CDR3 sequence (DNA): TGCGCCAGCAGCGAGGGACGGTACAATGAGCAGTTCTTC. Translated, it gives CASSEGRYNEQFF.

A few counts support this clone. The chain employs TRBV28 and TRBJ2-7, with D maybe TRBD1 (6 bases). V shed 5 bases and J shed 4 bases, with 9 bases lying between them. This CDR3 is built from 12 residues. The germline gives CDR1 MDHEN, CDR2 SYDVKM. In DNA, the CDR3 is TGTGCCAGCAGTACAACAGGGTACGAGCAGTACTTC. This translates into CASSTTGYEQYF. The full variable domain, its missing parts supplied by reference TRBV28 and TRBJ2-7, is DVKVTQSSRYLVKRTGEKVFLECVQDMDHENMFWYRQDPGLGLRLIYFSYDVKMKEKGDIPEGYSVSREKKERFSLILESASTNQTSMYLCASSTTGYEQYFGPGTRLTVT.

J is TRBJ2-1 and V is TRBV7-9, with D possibly matching TRBD2 (6 bases). CDR1 and CDR2 (germline): SEHNR, FQNEAQ (reference sequence). The V and J ends lost 7 bases and 10 bases respectively, with 26 bases between them. This CDR3 contains 16 residues. The CDR3: CASNYPEASNGREQFF. In DNA form, the CDR3 reads TGTGCCAGCAACTACCCGGAGGCCTCAAACGGGAGAGAGCAGTTCTTC.

This clone turned up a few times. The rearrangement uses TRBV9 and TRBJ2-1, with 7 bases lining up with TRBD1. Germline V CDR1 and CDR2: SGDLS, YYNGEE. The CDR3 consists of 15 residues. V trimming: 7 bases; J trimming: 0 bases; junction bases outside the gene matches: 7. CDR3 region: CASGRQGSSYNEQFF. For the CDR3, the DNA is TGTGCCAGCGGAAGACAGGGTAGCTCCTACAATGAGCAGTTCTTC.

V is TRBV30 and J is TRBJ2-1; TRBD2 is a possible D gene (6 bases). The CDR3 consists of 14 residues. The V gene lost 2 bases and the J gene lost 4 bases, with 12 bases spanning the gap. Per germline, CDR1 GTSNPN and CDR2 SVGIG (reference sequence). The CDR3 spells CAWSRGLKYNEQFF. CDR3 coding DNA: TGTGCCTGGAGTAGGGGACTGAAGTACAATGAGCAGTTCTTC.

The rearrangement joins TRBV5-1 to TRBJ2-2; D is perhaps TRBD2 (5 bases). From germline, CDR1 is SGHRS and CDR2 YFSETQ. V lost 4 bases and J lost 5, with 12 bases in between. This CDR3 comprises 14 residues. The CDR3 here is CASSAGQSTGELFF. The CDR3 nucleotides are TGCGCCAGCAGCGCGGGCCAAAGTACCGGGGAGCTGTTTTTT. The entire variable domain, with the rest obtained from reference TRBV5-1 and TRBJ2-2, is as follows: KAGVTQTPRYLIKTRGQQVTLSCSPISGHRSVSWYQQTPGQGLQFLFEYFSETQRNKGNFPGRFSGRQFSNSRSEMNVSTLELGDSALYLCASSAGQSTGELFFGEGSRLTVL.

This clone was recorded a few times. The rearrangement uses TRBV30 and TRBJ1-2; 9 bases agree with TRBD1. V shed 1 base and J 3 bases; nucleotides not matched to a gene: 9. Germline V CDR1 and CDR2: GTSNPN, SVGIG (reference sequence). There are 16 residues in the CDR3. CDR3 sequence (DNA): TGTGCCTGGAGTGCCCCGGGACAGGGAAAGCACTATGGCTACACCTTC. Translation gives CAWSAPGQGKHYGYTF.